A few counts support the clone carrying this T cell receptor (beta chain). This sample is drawn from a study of OX40 agonist ivuxolimab in advanced cancers. Study details: Clinicians treated patients with ivuxolimab, an agonistic anti-OX40 (CD134) antibody. Past anti-PD-1, anti-PD-L1 or anti-CTLA-4 therapy was accepted, and 30% to 50% had received some.

The protocol was immunoSEQ multiplex PCR, while the TCRdb copy is restricted to in-frame clones and leaves out a portion. Altogether 25,000 to 35,000 clones are present, approximately 81% being singletons, with the ten largest covering roughly a fifth. CDR1 SGHRS and CDR2 YFSETQ come from the germline V gene. V was cut by 3 bases and J by 3 bases, with 18 bases left in between. The CDR3 has 17 residues. Exclusion applied to patients with autoimmune disease history or systemic immunosuppression. The V call is TRBV5-1, the J call TRBJ2-2; D is perhaps TRBD1 or TRBD2 (6 bases each). The sequencing used CD4+ or CD8+ T cells sorted from blood, collected in a trial of the OX40 agonist ivuxolimab. The clonotype comes from an adult with an advanced solid tumor such as melanoma, head and neck, liver or kidney cancer. The CDR3 here is CASSYGVGGLHTGELFF. The CDR3 DNA is TGCGCCAGCAGCTATGGGGTAGGGGGACTCCACACCGGGGAGCTGTTTTTT.